This TCR beta chain was sequenced in a study of T cells in Graves' hyperthyroidism and ophthalmopathy. Study findings and constraints: Progression to ophthalmopathy was predicted a median of roughly seven months early. Blood also showed most of the thyroid clonotypes that were expanded above 0.001.

This CDR3 is built from 15 residues. With V trimmed by 1 base and J by 4 bases, 7 bases remained unmatched. Germline V gene data show CDR1 as SGHKS and CDR2 as YYEKEE (reference sequence). Reasons for excluding patients were uncontrolled infection, other autoimmune disease, pregnancy or lactation. The diagnostic basis comprised clinical symptoms, serum thyroxine and TRAb, thyroid ultrasound and orbital computed tomography. Researchers took RNA transcripts and amplified the TCR beta CDR3 regions from them. The HTBI primer set was used in a first-round RT-PCR of the TCR CDR3. Using its own MiXCR run on the multiplex PCR reads, TCRdb lists one record per CDR3 protein. The sample has roughly 500,000 distinct CDR3 sequences; around 50% are singletons. A remark on this clonotype: The antigen is undetermined.

The material sequenced was peripheral blood or thyroid tissue (not recorded which). The chain links TRBV5-5 to TRBJ1-2; 7 bases align to TRBD1. This clonotype was sampled from an adult woman with Graves' disease, either hyperthyroidism or ophthalmopathy (not recorded which). CDR3 DNA: TGTGCCAGCAGCTTGAGACAGGGAGATTCCTATGGCTACACCTTC. Translated: CASSLRQGDSYGYTF.